A single sample gave rise to the 2 T cell receptor beta chains below, sequenced in a study of CD8 T cells in Susac syndrome. Reverse transcription of roughly 0.5 to 1 ug RNA used random hexamers. A single record per CDR3 protein comes from TCRdb applying MiXCR to the immunoSEQ multiplex PCR reads. This sample has around 130,000 distinct CDR3 sequences; 90% to 95% occur once, and the top ten carry roughly 0.29%. The sample consisted of CD8+ T cells from PBMCs. These receptors all come from a human donor with Susac syndrome.

V usage is TRBV4-1 and J usage is TRBJ1-2, with D possibly matching TRBD1 (5 bases). V was clipped by 0 bases and J by 5 bases, with 22 bases between them. In germline, CDR1 is MGHRA, CDR2 YSYEKL. The CDR3 has 18 amino acids. The CDR3 DNA is TGCGCCAGCAGCCAAGATATGGAGACAGTCAGGGCGGAGTATGGCTACACCTTC. It is translated as CASSQDMETVRAEYGYTF.

This chain uses TRBV4-1 with TRBJ1-6; no clear D. The V end was cut by 1 base, the J end by 7 bases, with 14 bases between. This CDR3 has 16 amino acids. Germline CDR1 MGHRA, CDR2 YSYEKL. The CDR3 sequence: CASSQVGRTGNSPLHF. The DNA of the CDR3 is TGCGCCAGCAGCCAAGTGGGCAGGACTGGGAATTCACCCCTCCACTTT.